Shown below are 11 T cell receptor beta chains from a single sample sequenced in a study of blood T cells in healthy people across ages. The authors ran a second PCR of roughly 6 to 12 cycles using a sample-barcoded 5' primer and a J-beta primer mix. Each CDR3 protein is one row after TCRdb ran MiXCR on the 5' RACE reads. In the table there are roughly 1,800,000 distinct CDR3 sequences, around half of which are singletons. The sequenced sample consisted of blood. These receptors came from a woman aged 40 to 50 in good health.

This chain connects TRBV7-2 to TRBJ2-5, with 7 bases matching TRBD2. The CDR3 is 15 amino acids. The V gene end was trimmed by 2 bases and the J gene end by 0 bases; junction bases not matched to a gene: 3. Germline assignment: CDR1 SGHTA and CDR2 FQGNSA. The CDR3 DNA is TGTGCCAGCAGCTTAAGGAGCGGGGACCAAGAGACCCAGTACTTC. It codes for CASSLRSGDQETQYF.

This clonotype has a handful of counts. The CDR3 DNA follows: TGCAGCGCTTGCCGGGGGCGCGACACTGAAGCTTTCTTT. It specifies CSACRGRDTEAFF. The V call is TRBV29-1, the J call TRBJ1-1; tentative D call: TRBD1 (6 bases). This CDR3 spans 13 amino acids. Germline-derived CDR1 and CDR2 are SQVTM and ANQGSEA. Trimming took off 7 bases at V and 3 bases at J, with 15 bases between the two ends.

This clonotype was picked up a small number of times. This rearrangement joins TRBV9 to TRBJ1-2, with a possible D match to TRBD1 (5 bases). V lost 4 bases to trimming and J lost 1 base, with 14 bases between them. The CDR3 is 15 residues long. CDR1 and CDR2 from the germline V gene are SGDLS and YYNGEE. The CDR3 sequence: CASSTRDRRNYGYTF. The CDR3 DNA sequence: TGTGCCAGCAGCACCCGGGACCGACGTAACTATGGCTACACCTTC.

This clonotype was picked up a small number of times. This chain joins TRBV21-1 and TRBJ2-5. TRBV21-1 is shown as a pseudogene. The CDR3 has 15 residues. CDR3 residues: CASSNSAAGQETQYF. As DNA, the CDR3 is TGTGCCAGCAGCAATTCGGCAGCAGGCCAAGAGACCCAGTACTTC.

This clonotype has only a few counts. This chain links TRBV15 with TRBJ2-7; D might be TRBD2 (7 bases). Trimming stripped 5 bases from V and 0 bases from J, with 20 bases between. Germline CDR1 reads LNHNV; CDR2 reads YYDKDF (reference sequence). This CDR3 is 17 amino acids long. The CDR3 sequence: CATSLQWGGPISYEQYF. The CDR3, as DNA: TGTGCCACCAGCCTCCAGTGGGGGGGCCCAATCTCCTACGAGCAGTACTTC. The whole variable domain, remainder taken from reference TRBV15 and TRBJ2-7, is DAMVIQNPRYQVTQFGKPVTLSCSQTLNHNVMYWYQQKSSQAPKLLFHYYDKDFNNEADTPDNFQSRRPNTSFCFLDIRSPGLGDTAMYLCATSLQWGGPISYEQYFGPGTRLTVT.

This clonotype was picked up a small number of times. The chain couples TRBV12-5 to TRBJ2-3; D unclear. The germline CDR1 and CDR2 sequences are LGHNT and FRNRAP. V gave up 1 base and J gave up 4 bases, with 12 bases separating them. The CDR3 totals 15 residues. CDR3 bases: TGTGCTAGTGGTTTGGGTAATGACCGATCAGATACGCAGTATTTT. This codes for CASGLGNDRSDTQYF.

The chain employs TRBV12-3 or TRBV12-4 and TRBJ2-5, with a weak D call TRBD2 (5 bases). The CDR3 totals 13 residues. V gave up 3 bases and J gave up 5 bases, with 10 bases separating them. As DNA, the CDR3 is TGTGCCAGCAGTTTGGAGGATTGGGAGACCCAGTACTTC. Translating gives CASSLEDWETQYF.

CDR3 loop: CASSLRGARLEKLFF. CDR3 nucleotides: TGTGCCAGCAGTTTAAGGGGGGCTCGGTTGGAGAAACTGTTTTTT. The chain joins TRBV12-3 or TRBV12-4 to TRBJ1-4; tentative D call: TRBD1 (6 bases). CDR3 length: 15 residues. Trimming removed 2 bases from V and 11 bases from J, with 18 bases in between.

Details on this clonotype: The junction does not match germline at one end; this may be a read error. As DNA, the CDR3 is TGTGTCAGCTGCCCGGGACAGCAAGAGACCCAGTACTTC. Translated: CVSCPGQQETQYF. The V and J genes are TRBV12-3 or TRBV12-4 and TRBJ2-5, with 7 bases fitting TRBD1. This CDR3 region has 13 residues.

V usage is TRBV7-2 and J usage is TRBJ2-4, with D uncertain. CDR1 and CDR2 from the germline V gene are SGHTA and FQGNSA. The CDR3 is 15 residues long. Trimming removed 5 bases from V and 2 bases from J, with 13 bases in between. The CDR3 DNA reads TGTGCCAGCAGCCCTACGCGCCACACCAAAAACATTCAGTACTTC. Translation gives CASSPTRHTKNIQYF.

The V and J genes are TRBV5-8 and TRBJ2-1, with 12 bases aligning to TRBD2. The CDR3 has 17 amino acids. Germline values: CDR1 SGHTS, CDR2 YDEGEE. The trim removed 4 bases at V and 2 bases at J, leaving 7 bases unmatched. CDR3 nucleotides: TGTGCCAGCAGCCCCTTAACTAGCGGGGGGCCCTACAATGAGCAGTTCTTC. Amino acids: CASSPLTSGGPYNEQFF.